This T cell receptor beta chain was captured in a study of shared clonotypes between healthy human individuals. Overall study results and limits: What limited the represented genetic and exposure-history diversity was the small number of donors. Non-shared clonotypes were found to have lower generation probabilities than the clonotypes that were shared by all four of the sorted-subset donors.

The CDR3 extends over 13 amino acids. The V and J ends lost 5 bases and 5 bases, in that order; junction bases with no gene match: 8. Germline loops: CDR1 SQVTM, CDR2 ANQGSEA. As to this clone: Its matching antigen is unknown.

Running of the assay took place at deep level. TCRdb's copy holds only in-frame clones and misses some; the assay was immunoSEQ multiplex PCR. This sample yields some 580,000 clones, of which roughly 98% are seen a single time; around 0.3% belongs to the top ten. Terminally differentiated effector memory CD45RA+ cells were excluded by CCR7 positive selection of CD45RO-negative cells. The chain uses TRBV29-1 and TRBJ2-5; 7 bases align to TRBD1. The source of this sequence is a man aged 25-45 years in good health. The sequencing input was naive CD8+ T cells sorted from blood. The CDR3 reads CSVLTGSVETQYF. The DNA for the CDR3 is TGCAGCGTTCTGACAGGGTCGGTGGAGACCCAGTACTTC.